The clone carrying this TCR beta chain was seen ten or more times. These data come from a study of Graves' ophthalmopathy and Graves' hyperthyroidism. Scientists amplified the TCR beta CDR3 regions from RNA transcripts. The authors performed first-round RT-PCR with HTBI primers and then a second-round multiplex PCR. TCRdb recomputed calls from the multiplex PCR reads with MiXCR, one row per CDR3 protein. The sample lists hundreds of thousands of distinct CDR3 sequences; 20% to 25% were seen once. Reliance was placed on clinical symptoms, serum thyroxine, TRAb, thyroid ultrasound and orbital computed tomography for diagnosis. PBMCs were isolated by Ficoll-Paque density gradient centrifugation, using 7.5 to 10 ml of fresh peripheral blood as the starting material. This CDR3 is 16 amino acids long. The ends lost 6 bases at V and 2 bases at J; junction bases unmatched: 4. The germline CDR1 and CDR2 sequences are MNHEY and SVGAGI.

The chain couples TRBV6-5 to TRBJ2-2; the match to TRBD2 covers 12 bases. Material for sequencing was peripheral blood. The source of this sequence is a woman between 18 and 29 years old with stable Graves' hyperthyroidism. The CDR3 loop is CASRRTSGANTGELFF. CDR3 DNA: TGTGCCAGCAGAAGGACTAGCGGGGCAAACACCGGGGAGCTGTTTTTT.